This T cell receptor beta chain is from a study of control samples from healthy donors and cancer patients. Only in-frame clones appear in the TCRdb table, and some are missing; sequencing was by immunoSEQ multiplex PCR. The sample contains 150,000 to 190,000 clones, about 93% of which appear only once. The CDR3 consists of 14 residues. Per germline, CDR1 MNHNS and CDR2 SASEGT. The V and J ends lost 2 bases and 5 bases respectively, with 9 bases between them. The sample taken for sequencing was blood. The rearrangement links TRBV6-1 to TRBJ2-2; D is uncertain. This clonotype originated in a man aged 45 to 65 in good health. The DNA of the CDR3 is TGTGCCAGCAGTGAATGGGCCGGGACCGGGGAGCTGTTTTTT. It is translated as CASSEWAGTGELFF.